This T cell receptor beta chain derives from a study of blood T cell repertoires in COVID-19. Across the whole study: Acute-phase and convalescent COVID-19 samples originated in the United States, Italy and Spain. PBMCs, B-cell-depleted T cells, or T cells were the source of the cDNA or gDNA that made up the material.

Original handling: Researchers report that nucleated cell counts were estimated from reference gene primer amplification. TCRdb's table, derived via immunoSEQ multiplex PCR, lists solely in-frame clones and lacks some. The D gene and trimming were derived from the DNA, and the V and J assignments and clone size from that table. The table has 140,000 or so clones, about 88% seen once; the top ten hold 5% to 6%. The V gene end was trimmed by 0 bases and the J gene end by 4 bases; junction bases not matched to a gene: 11. The germline CDR1 and CDR2 sequences are SEHNR and FQNEAQ (reference sequence). This CDR3 contains 19 residues.

The sample was peripheral blood. The source is a human donor in a cohort sampled during active COVID-19. This chain connects TRBV7-9 to TRBJ2-5, with 13 bases lining up with TRBD2. The CDR3 region is CASSLALTSGGAVPETQYF. CDR3 bases: TGTGCCAGCAGCTTAGCGCTAACTAGCGGGGGGGCCGTCCCAGAGACCCAGTACTTC.